Listed here are 4 T cell receptor beta chains from one sample, sequenced in a study of blood T cell repertoires in COVID-19. Assay used: immunoSEQ multiplex PCR; TCRdb lists only in-frame clones, some missing. The top ten hold 9.5% to 15% of the sample, which has tens of thousands of clones, around 89% seen once. The specimen was peripheral blood. The receptors stem from a man between 65 and 79 years old with active or convalescent COVID-19.

The V gene is TRBV7-8, the J gene TRBJ1-4, with D possibly matching TRBD1 (6 bases). Germline V gene data show CDR1 as SGHVS and CDR2 as FQNEAQ. This CDR3 comprises 15 residues. Trimming removed 3 bases from V and 1 base from J, with 9 bases in between. As DNA, the CDR3 is TGTGCCAGCAGCTTCATACAGGGAACTAATGAAAAACTGTTTTTT. Amino acids: CASSFIQGTNEKLFF.

J is TRBJ2-7 and V is TRBV5-1; D is ambiguous. From germline, CDR1 is SGHRS and CDR2 YFSETQ. The CDR3 is 15 residues long. Trimming removed 4 bases from V and 2 bases from J, with 16 bases in between. Written as DNA, the CDR3 is TGCGCCAGCAGCCCCGTCAGAGGATTTACCTACGAGCAGTACTTC. It is translated as CASSPVRGFTYEQYF. The full variable domain, in which reference TRBV5-1 and TRBJ2-7 provide the parts outside the CDR3, is KAGVTQTPRYLIKTRGQQVTLSCSPISGHRSVSWYQQTPGQGLQFLFEYFSETQRNKGNFPGRFSGRQFSNSRSEMNVSTLELGDSALYLCASSPVRGFTYEQYFGPGTRLTVT.

This chain uses TRBV6-5 with TRBJ1-2, with D possibly being TRBD1 (5 bases). CDR3 length: 16 amino acids. Germline CDR1 is MNHEY and CDR2 is SVGAGI. The V gene lost 0 bases and the J gene lost 8 bases, with 19 bases spanning the gap. The CDR3 nucleotides are TGTGCCAGCAGTTACTCGGAGACAGCCCGCTTGGGGGGCTACACCTTC. It translates to CASSYSETARLGGYTF.

The chain combines TRBV6-5 with TRBJ2-7; 7 bases match TRBD1. Per the germline V gene, CDR1 is MNHEY and CDR2 is SVGAGI. This CDR3 region has 15 residues. V gave up 6 bases and J gave up 1 base; unmatched junction bases: 9. The CDR3 coding sequence is TGTGCCAGCAGCAAAACCCGGGACAGTTCCTACGAGCAGTACTTC. This codes for CASSKTRDSSYEQYF.